This entry describes one T cell receptor (beta chain). Its antigen is as yet unknown. The V gene's germline CDR1 is MNHNS and CDR2 SASEGT. This CDR3 is 14 amino acids long. V was clipped by 5 bases and J by 6 bases, with 16 bases between them. The data are from a study of cytomegalovirus exposure and HLA in healthy donors. About the study: About 85 million unique TCR sequences came from HLA-typed donors in an early release.

Broader study findings: For TCR beta chains, V- and J-gene trimming was later linked to a missense DCLRE1C variant. Cytomegalovirus-associated TCR beta chains were listed, numbering some 180.

With 60 Vbeta and 13 Jbeta primers, the PCR was carried out. Here immunoSEQ multiplex PCR was the method, and the copy in TCRdb shows in-frame clones only, minus some. The sample has roughly 140,000 clones, around three quarters seen once. The chain is built from TRBV6-1 and TRBJ1-1, with D tentatively TRBD1 (5 bases). The sample was PBMCs. The receptor comes from a man aged 30 to 39 in good health and CMV-seronegative. This chain's CDR3 is CASSQGRGGPEAFF. The DNA of the CDR3 is TGTGCCAGCAGTCAGGGTCGGGGGGGACCTGAAGCTTTCTTT.